Described below is a single T cell receptor (beta chain) sequence and its context. The data were taken from a study of PD-L1 blockade in urothelial cancer. Using immunoSEQ multiplex PCR, the repertoire was profiled, and TCRdb retains in-frame clones only, with some absent. The sample has under 85,000 clones, approximately 90% seen once; the top ten hold about 0.87%. The sample's time point: peripheral blood 6 weeks after treatment start. Germline V CDR1 and CDR2: LNHDA, SQIVND (reference sequence). V shed 6 bases and J shed 3 bases, with 18 bases lying between them. This CDR3 has 15 residues. Sequenced here: PBMCs, sampled around atezolizumab (anti-PD-L1) treatment. V usage is TRBV19 and J usage is TRBJ2-7, with a possible D match to TRBD1 (6 bases). The sequence came from a woman older than 75 with urothelial cancer. Here the CDR3 reads CASSLREGQIYEQYF. The CDR3 bases are TGTGCCAGTAGCTTACGCGAGGGACAAATCTACGAGCAGTACTTC.